Listed below are T cell receptor beta chains from one sample, sequenced in a study of identical twins. TCRdb reprocessed the 5' RACE reads with MiXCR, giving one entry per CDR3 protein. The sample consists of approximately 600,000 distinct CDR3 sequences, about 7.1% of them appearing once. This sample was shared with a second study, whose subject was yellow fever vaccine responses in identical twins.

Sequences were obtained from PBMCs. The receptors originated from a young woman in good health. CDR3s include the opening cysteine and the closing phenylalanine or tryptophan. D genes are given only for firm matches. Clone size is stated in some rows and not others, as once, few, many or a class when expanded.

d_call j_call clone_size v_call cdr3_nt cdr3_aa
NA TRBJ1-1 many TRBV6-4 TGTGCCAGCAGTCAGATCGGGAACACTGAAGCTTTCTTT CASSQIGNTEAFF
NA TRBJ2-5 few TRBV6-5 TGTGCCAGCATCCTTGGGGAGACCCAGTACTTC CASILGETQYF
TRBD2 TRBJ2-1 many TRBV20-1 TGCAGTGCTCCGGGGGGGCTGATTAAAGATGAGCAGTTCTTC CSAPGGLIKDEQFF
NA TRBJ1-5 many TRBV4-1 TGCGCCAGCAGCCAAGATTGGCAGACTTATAGCAATCAGCCCCAGCATTTT CASSQDWQTYSNQPQHF
TRBD1 TRBJ1-2 many TRBV20-1 TGCAGTGCTCCGGGGCCGGGACAGGGCTATGGCTACACCTTC CSAPGPGQGYGYTF
TRBD2 TRBJ2-2 few TRBV20-1 TGCAGTGCTAGCCCTGCGGGGAAAGCGGGAGGGACCGGGGAGCTGTTTTTT CSASPAGKAGGTGELFF
TRBD1 TRBJ2-4 many TRBV12-3/TRBV12-4 TGTGCCAGCAGTGCAGACAGGGATGTCAAAAACATTCAGTACTTC CASSADRDVKNIQYF
NA TRBJ1-5 many TRBV12-3/TRBV12-4 TGTGCCAGCAGCCGTGACAGGACCCTAAATCAGCCCCAGCATTTT CASSRDRTLNQPQHF
NA TRBJ2-2 many TRBV6-5 TGTGCCAGCAGTTACTCGACCCCGGGGACCGGGGAGCTGTTTTTT CASSYSTPGTGELFF
TRBD2 TRBJ2-4 NA TRBV10-1 TGCACCAGCAGTGATGGCGGGGGACGAAACATTCAGTACTTC CTSSDGGGRNIQYF
NA TRBJ2-3 NA TRBV11-3 TGTGCCAGCAGCTCCCGAAGACACACAGATACGCAGTATTTT CASSSRRHTDTQYF
NA TRBJ1-2 few TRBV29-1 TGCAGCGTTGAAGCGGGGGCGAGTGGCTACACCTTC CSVEAGASGYTF
NA TRBJ2-2 NA TRBV3-1 TGTGCCAGCAGCCCACTCTCCACCGGGGAGCTGTTTTTT CASSPLSTGELFF
TRBD1 TRBJ1-2 many TRBV4-1 TGCGCCAGCAGCCAACCGGGACAGCCCCGGGGGGGCTACACCTTC CASSQPGQPRGGYTF
NA TRBJ2-5 few TRBV28 TGTGCCAGCGCCTTGCATGCTGGGGAGAGGGAGACCCAGTACTTC CASALHAGERETQYF
TRBD1 TRBJ1-2 NA TRBV4-1 TGCGCCAGCAGCCAAGCTGGACAGGGAATCTATGGCTACACCTTC CASSQAGQGIYGYTF
NA TRBJ2-5 NA TRBV29-1 TGCAGCGTTCTTACAGGAGAGGGGGAGACCCAGTACTTC CSVLTGEGETQYF
TRBD2 TRBJ2-7 many TRBV4-1 TGCGCCAGCAGCCAACGTCTGGGCGGGAGGGGTTACGAGCAGTACTTC CASSQRLGGRGYEQYF
NA TRBJ2-3 NA TRBV5-5 TGTGCCAGCAGCCAACAGGGTGAGGCAGATACGCAGTATTTT CASSQQGEADTQYF
NA TRBJ1-1 few TRBV10-3 TGTGCCATCAGTGAGTCGGGGGTTAACAGGTTTAACACTGAAGCTTTCTTT CAISESGVNRFNTEAFF
TRBD2 TRBJ2-7 many TRBV18 TGTGCCAGCTCACCCACGGCTAGCGGGACCTACGAGCAGTACTTC CASSPTASGTYEQYF
NA TRBJ2-1 many TRBV20-1 TGCAGTGCTAGAGATCCCACAGGGAGCTCCTACAATGAGCAGTTCTTC CSARDPTGSSYNEQFF
NA TRBJ2-1 NA TRBV7-3 TGTGCCAGCAGCTTAAAACGCCATGGGGAGCAGTTCTTC CASSLKRHGEQFF
TRBD1 TRBJ1-1 NA TRBV5-1 TGCGCCAGCAGTTACAGGGGGCTGGGCACTGAAGCTTTCTTT CASSYRGLGTEAFF
NA TRBJ2-3 many TRBV2 TGTGCCAGCAGTGAAGCGTTCGAGGATACGCAGTATTTT CASSEAFEDTQYF
TRBD2 TRBJ2-1 NA TRBV12-3/TRBV12-4 TGTGCCAGCAGTGTGGGACTACCCCGGGGCAATGAGCAGTTCTTC CASSVGLPRGNEQFF
TRBD1 TRBJ2-4 NA TRBV28 TGTGCCAGCAGTTTAGGGACAGCTACTTCCCTAGCCAAAAACATTCAGTACTTC CASSLGTATSLAKNIQYF
TRBD2 TRBJ2-1 NA TRBV6-1 TGTGCCAGCAGCACGACTAGCGGGAGTATAAATGAGCAGTTCTTC CASSTTSGSINEQFF
TRBD1 TRBJ2-1 few TRBV24-1 TGTGCCACCAGTGATTCCCGACAGGGCCTCACCCGATTCTTC CATSDSRQGLTRFF
TRBD1 TRBJ2-1 NA TRBV20-1 TGCAGTGCTAGAGAGGACAGGGAATTTTTCAATGAGCAGTTCTTC CSAREDREFFNEQFF
NA TRBJ2-2 many TRBV5-1 TGCGCCAGCAGCTTGGGGATCATAAACACCGGGGAGCTGTTTTTT CASSLGIINTGELFF
NA TRBJ2-5 many TRBV9 TGTGCCAGCAGCGTAGAGGGCGGGACCCAGTACTTC CASSVEGGTQYF
NA TRBJ2-5 few TRBV7-8 TGTGCCAGCAGCTTCGTTAGCGGACAAGAGACCCAGTACTTC CASSFVSGQETQYF
NA TRBJ2-1 NA TRBV7-9 TGTGCCAGCTCGCAGCCACGGGACTCCTACAATGAGCAGTTCTTC CASSQPRDSYNEQFF
NA TRBJ2-5 few TRBV14 TGTGCCAGCAGCCCCTGGGGTTCCGGGACCCAAGAGACCCAGTACTTC CASSPWGSGTQETQYF
TRBD2 TRBJ2-3 many TRBV20-1 TGCAGTGCTAGATCGGCTAGCGGGAAAACAGATACGCAGTATTTT CSARSASGKTDTQYF
TRBD1 TRBJ2-3 many TRBV28 TGTGCCAGCAGTTCTTCCCCCAGGGGGATGACAGATACGCAGTATTTT CASSSSPRGMTDTQYF
TRBD2 TRBJ2-7 many TRBV3-1 TGTGCCAGCAGCCAATCGGGACTAGCGTACTACGAGCAGTACTTC CASSQSGLAYYEQYF
TRBD2 TRBJ2-3 NA TRBV5-6 TGTGCCAGCAGCTTGGAAAGCGGGGCAGATACGCAGTATTTT CASSLESGADTQYF
NA TRBJ1-5 few TRBV25-1 TGTGCCAGCGCCAAGGCAGGGGATCAGCCCCAGCATTTT CASAKAGDQPQHF
TRBD1 TRBJ1-4 NA TRBV5-6 TGTGCCAGCAGCGTAGGGACAGGGGAATTGGAGAAACTGTTTTTT CASSVGTGELEKLFF
NA TRBJ2-3 few TRBV18 TGTGCCAGCTCACCACTTGGGACACTCACAGATACGCAGTATTTT CASSPLGTLTDTQYF
NA TRBJ2-3 many TRBV25-1 TGTGCCAGCAGTGCCTGGACAGATACTTTAACAACTCCTCACACAGATACGCAGTATTTT CASSAWTDTLTTPHTDTQYF
NA TRBJ1-1 few TRBV20-1 TGCAGTGTCCGAGGGGGGGTAGTACTAGGCACTGAAGCTTTCTTT CSVRGGVVLGTEAFF
NA TRBJ2-2 NA TRBV5-6 TGTGCCAGCAGCTTGCCTTCGGGGAACACCGGGGAGCTGTTTTTT CASSLPSGNTGELFF
NA TRBJ1-2 many TRBV6-1 TGTGCCAGCAGTACCCCCGGCGGAGTCTTTGGCTACACCTTC CASSTPGGVFGYTF
NA TRBJ2-1 many TRBV5-1 TGCGCCAGCAGCTTGGCGGGGTCTGGTGAGCAGTTCTTC CASSLAGSGEQFF
TRBD2 TRBJ2-1 few TRBV3-1 TGTGCCAGCAGCCAACCTAGGACTAGCGGGGCCAATGAGCAGTTCTTC CASSQPRTSGANEQFF